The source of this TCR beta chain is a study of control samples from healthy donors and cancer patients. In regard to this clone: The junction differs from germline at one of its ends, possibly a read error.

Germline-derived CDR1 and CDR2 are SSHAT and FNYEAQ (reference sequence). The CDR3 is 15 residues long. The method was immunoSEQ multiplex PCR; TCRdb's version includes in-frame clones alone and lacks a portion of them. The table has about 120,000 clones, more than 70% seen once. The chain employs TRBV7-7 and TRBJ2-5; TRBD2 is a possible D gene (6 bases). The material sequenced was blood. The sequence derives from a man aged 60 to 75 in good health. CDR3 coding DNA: TGTGCTAGCAGCGGAAGCGGGTCAAACGTAGAGACCCAGTACTTC. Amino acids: CASSGSGSNVETQYF.